The 9 T cell receptor beta chains given below trace back to one sample, sequenced in a study of CD8 T cells in Susac syndrome. A quantity of about 0.5 to 1 ug RNA underwent reverse transcription using random hexamers. TCRdb re-analysed the immunoSEQ multiplex PCR reads in MiXCR, keeping a single row per CDR3 protein. The sample has under 250,000 distinct CDR3 sequences; 85% to 95% are singletons. Input material: CD4+ T cells from PBMCs. These receptors were obtained from a human donor with Susac syndrome.

The chain is built from TRBV20-1 and TRBJ2-3; D not certain. From germline, CDR1 is DFQATT and CDR2 SNEGSKA (reference sequence). V shed 7 bases and J shed 0 bases, with 23 bases lying between them. This CDR3 is 17 amino acids long. The chain's CDR3 is CSVSWVRARASTDTQYF. The DNA of the CDR3 is TGCAGTGTATCGTGGGTTAGGGCCCGTGCTAGCACAGATACGCAGTATTTT.

The J gene is TRBJ2-1, the V gene TRBV5-1; D might be TRBD1 (5 bases). V dropped 4 bases and J dropped 3 bases, with 17 bases sitting between them. The germline CDR1 and CDR2 sequences are SGHRS and YFSETQ. The CDR3 consists of 16 residues. CDR3 DNA sequence: TGCGCCAGCAGCGCGACAGTCCATACCCTCTACAATGAGCAGTTCTTC. Translating it yields CASSATVHTLYNEQFF.

This chain links TRBV27 with TRBJ1-5, with 8 bases matching TRBD1. Losses at the gene ends were 4 bases for V and 3 bases for J; bases not matched to a gene: 8. Germline CDR1 MNHEY, CDR2 SMNVEV (reference sequence). This CDR3 is built from 16 residues. The CDR3 reads CASSSRTGFVNQPQHF. DNA of the CDR3: TGTGCCAGCAGTTCCCGGACAGGGTTCGTCAATCAGCCCCAGCATTTT.

V and J are TRBV6-2 or TRBV6-3 and TRBJ1-6, with 8 positions matching TRBD1. Looked up from germline, CDR1 is MNHEY and CDR2 is SVGEGT. The CDR3 spans 14 residues. J gave up 8 bases and V 7 bases, and 7 bases lay outside the gene matches. The CDR3 DNA follows: TGTGCCAGCAAGGGGACAGGATTTTATTCACCCCTCCACTTT. Residues: CASKGTGFYSPLHF.

The chain couples TRBV5-1 to TRBJ2-5, with TRBD2 as a possible D gene (6 bases). The V gene lost 8 bases and the J gene lost 3 bases, with 14 bases spanning the gap. The V gene's germline CDR1 is SGHRS and CDR2 YFSETQ. The CDR3 contains 13 residues. The CDR3 bases are TGCGCCAGTCGCCCGGGACTCGAAGAGACCCAGTACTTC. The encoded protein is CASRPGLEETQYF.

V gene TRBV4-2 combines with J gene TRBJ1-6, with D possibly TRBD1 on 5 matching bases. CDR1 is LGHNA, CDR2 YNFKEQ, per germline. The CDR3 runs to 18 residues. V lost 0 bases to trimming and J lost 8 bases, with 20 bases between them. The CDR3 loop is CASSQDGGTKVGHSPLHF. CDR3 sequence (DNA): TGTGCCAGCAGCCAAGACGGGGGGACGAAGGTGGGCCATTCACCCCTCCACTTT.

The chain recombines TRBV11-3 with TRBJ2-3; 7 nucleotides align to TRBD2. This CDR3 has 14 residues. Trimming removed 4 bases from V and 5 bases from J; junction bases left unmatched: 6. Germline-derived CDR1 and CDR2 are SGHNT and YENEEA. CDR3 protein: CASSSPGGIDTQYF. CDR3 sequence (DNA): TGTGCCAGCAGCTCTCCGGGGGGAATAGATACGCAGTATTTT.

This chain connects TRBV20-1 to TRBJ1-5; TRBD1 aligns across 10 bases. V gave up 3 bases and J gave up 4 bases; unmatched junction bases: 6. This CDR3 is 15 amino acids long. Per germline, CDR1 DFQATT and CDR2 SNEGSKA (reference sequence). The CDR3 here is CSASPTGGLNQPQHF. CDR3 sequence (DNA): TGCAGTGCTAGTCCGACAGGGGGCCTGAATCAGCCCCAGCATTTT.

V and J are TRBV12-3 or TRBV12-4 and TRBJ2-1; the match to TRBD1 covers 7 bases. This CDR3 has 16 residues. V shed 5 bases and J 4 bases; nucleotides not matched to a gene: 11. The CDR3 DNA is TGTGCCAGCAGTCCACTTAGGGGGCAGGGGTACAATGAGCAGTTCTTC. This codes for CASSPLRGQGYNEQFF.